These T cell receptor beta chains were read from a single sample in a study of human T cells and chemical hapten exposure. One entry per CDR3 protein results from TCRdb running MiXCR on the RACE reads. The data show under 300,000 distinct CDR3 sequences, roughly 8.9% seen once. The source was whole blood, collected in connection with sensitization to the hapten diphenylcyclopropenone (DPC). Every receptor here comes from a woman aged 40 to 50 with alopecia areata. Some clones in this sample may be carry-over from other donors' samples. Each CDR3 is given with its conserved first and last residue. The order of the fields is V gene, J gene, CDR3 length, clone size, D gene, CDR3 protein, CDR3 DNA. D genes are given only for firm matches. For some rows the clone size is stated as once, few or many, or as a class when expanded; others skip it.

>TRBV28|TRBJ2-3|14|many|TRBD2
CASRLAGGLDTQYF
TGTGCCAGCAGATTAGCGGGAGGGTTGGATACGCAGTATTTT
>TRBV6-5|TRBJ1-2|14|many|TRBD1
CASSRDRDNYGYTF
TGTGCCAGCAGCCGAGACAGGGACAACTATGGCTACACCTTC
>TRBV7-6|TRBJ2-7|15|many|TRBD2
CASSETSGGPYEQYF
TGTGCCAGCAGCGAGACTAGCGGGGGGCCCTACGAGCAGTACTTC
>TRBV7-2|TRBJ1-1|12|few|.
CASSLRGSLAFF
TGTGCCAGCAGCTTAAGGGGGAGTCTAGCTTTCTTT
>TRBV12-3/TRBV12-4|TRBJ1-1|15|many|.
CASSPGPLRVTEAFF
TGTGCCAGCAGCCCGGGACCCCTGAGGGTCACTGAAGCTTTCTTT
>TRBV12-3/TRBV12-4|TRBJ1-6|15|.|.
CASRTESSYNSPLHF
TGTGCCAGCAGGACCGAAAGCTCCTATAATTCACCCCTCCACTTT
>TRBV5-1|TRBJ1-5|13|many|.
CASSLEGLGPQHF
TGCGCCAGCAGCTTGGAGGGACTGGGGCCCCAGCATTTT
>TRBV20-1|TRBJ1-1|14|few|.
CSARRPATNTEAFF
TGCAGTGCTAGAAGGCCAGCTACGAACACTGAAGCTTTCTTT
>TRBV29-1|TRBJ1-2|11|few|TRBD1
CSVDQGAGYTF
TGCAGCGTTGACCAGGGGGCTGGCTACACCTTC
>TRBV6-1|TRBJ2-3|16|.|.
CASSDQGQWGTDTQYF
TGTGCCAGCAGTGATCAGGGGCAGTGGGGCACAGATACGCAGTATTTT
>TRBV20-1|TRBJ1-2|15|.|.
CSATRTGPHSYGYTF
TGCAGTGCTACCCGCACAGGGCCTCACAGCTATGGCTACACCTTC
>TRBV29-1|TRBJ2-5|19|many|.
CSVEVGTRTQRTSQETQYF
TGCAGCGTTGAAGTAGGGACCCGAACCCAGCGGACCTCCCAAGAGACCCAGTACTTC
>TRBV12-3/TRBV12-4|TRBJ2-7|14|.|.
CASSLGLRDYEQYF
TGTGCCAGCAGTTTAGGGTTAAGGGACTACGAGCAGTACTTC
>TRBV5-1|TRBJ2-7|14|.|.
CASSPEGGSYEQYF
TGCGCCAGCAGCCCGGAGGGGGGCTCCTACGAGCAGTACTTC
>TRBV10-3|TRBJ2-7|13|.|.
CAISGQAVREQYF
TGTGCCATCAGTGGACAGGCCGTAAGGGAGCAGTACTTC
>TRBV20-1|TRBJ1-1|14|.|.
CSARDSGANTEAFF
TGCAGTGCTAGAGATTCCGGGGCGAACACTGAAGCTTTCTTT
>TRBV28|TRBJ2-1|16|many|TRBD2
CASRYSGSGTYNEQFF
TGTGCCAGCAGGTATAGCGGGAGCGGCACCTACAATGAGCAGTTCTTC
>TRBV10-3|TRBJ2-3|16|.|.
CAISTLARSSTDTQYF
TGTGCCATCAGCACCTTAGCGAGATCTAGCACAGATACGCAGTATTTT
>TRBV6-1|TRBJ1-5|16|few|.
CASVPLYSPKDQPQHF
TGTGCCAGCGTGCCACTATATAGTCCCAAGGATCAGCCCCAGCATTTT
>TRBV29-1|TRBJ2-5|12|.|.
CSAGQPQETQYF
TGCAGCGCTGGACAGCCCCAAGAGACCCAGTACTTC
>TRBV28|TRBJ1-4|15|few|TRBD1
CASSPADRTYEKLFF
TGTGCCAGCAGTCCAGCGGACAGGACTTATGAAAAACTGTTTTTT
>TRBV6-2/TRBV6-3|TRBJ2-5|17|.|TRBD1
CASTLNLRDRGLETQYF
TGTGCCAGCACTCTTAACCTCCGGGACAGGGGGCTCGAGACCCAGTACTTC
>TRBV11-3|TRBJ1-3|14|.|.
CASSGHPSGNTIYF
TGTGCCAGCAGCGGGCATCCCTCTGGAAACACCATATATTTT
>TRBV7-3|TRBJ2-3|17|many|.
CASSLGTHTAAPDTQYF
TGTGCCAGCAGCCTTGGGACTCATACGGCAGCGCCAGATACGCAGTATTTT
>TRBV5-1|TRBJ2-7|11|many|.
CASSLDYEQYF
TGTGCCAGCAGCTTAGACTACGAGCAGTACTTC
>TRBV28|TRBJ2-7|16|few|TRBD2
CASRTRPSGISYEQYF
TGTGCCAGCAGGACCCGTCCTAGCGGGATCTCCTACGAGCAGTACTTC
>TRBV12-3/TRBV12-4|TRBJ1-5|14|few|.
CASSPVEVSQPQHF
TGTGCCAGCAGCCCAGTAGAGGTCAGCCAGCCCCAGCATTTT
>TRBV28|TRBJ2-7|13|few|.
CASIANPSYEQYF
TGTGCCAGCATCGCAAACCCCTCCTACGAGCAGTACTTC
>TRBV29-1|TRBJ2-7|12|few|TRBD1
CSALTGGYEQYF
TGCAGCGCTCTGACAGGGGGCTACGAGCAGTACTTC
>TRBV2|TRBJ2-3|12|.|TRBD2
CASQRERDTQYF
TGTGCCAGCCAGCGGGAGAGGGATACGCAGTATTTT
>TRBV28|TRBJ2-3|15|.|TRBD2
CASGTSGRRTDTQYF
TGTGCCAGCGGGACTAGCGGGAGGCGCACAGATACGCAGTATTTT
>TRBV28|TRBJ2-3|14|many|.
CASSSPTREGTQYF
TGTGCCAGCAGTTCGCCCACCCGTGAAGGGACGCAGTATTTT
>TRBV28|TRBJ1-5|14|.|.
CASSLGDGNQPQHF
TGTGCCAGCAGTTTGGGGGATGGCAATCAGCCCCAGCATTTT
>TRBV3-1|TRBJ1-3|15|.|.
CASSPDPRSGNTIYF
TGTGCCAGCAGCCCGGACCCCCGATCTGGAAACACCATATATTTT
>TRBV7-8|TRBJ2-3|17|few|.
CASSHKLTGDSRQMQYF
TGTGCCAGCAGCCATAAACTCACCGGGGACTCCCGCCAGATGCAGTATTTT
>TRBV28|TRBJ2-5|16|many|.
CASSSLLSKVHETQYF
TGTGCCAGCAGTTCCTTACTGTCTAAGGTCCATGAGACCCAGTACTTC
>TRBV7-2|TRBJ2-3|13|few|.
CASSQDYTDTQYF
TGTGCCAGCAGCCAGGACTACACAGATACGCAGTATTTT
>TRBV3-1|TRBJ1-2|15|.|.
CASSQAPRGGDGYTF
TGTGCCAGCAGCCAAGCCCCCCGGGGTGGAGATGGCTACACCTTC
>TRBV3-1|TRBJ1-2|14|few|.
CASSQGSDIYGYTF
TGTGCCAGCAGCCAAGGCTCGGACATCTATGGCTACACCTTC
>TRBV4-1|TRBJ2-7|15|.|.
CASSQEAGEYAKQYF
TGCGCCAGCAGCCAAGAAGCAGGAGAGTACGCCAAGCAGTACTTC
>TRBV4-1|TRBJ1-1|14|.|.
CASSRRSPATEAFF
TGCGCCAGCAGCCGCAGATCCCCTGCGACTGAAGCTTTCTTT
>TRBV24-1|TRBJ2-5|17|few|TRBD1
CATSDFGQGPLQETQYF
TGTGCCACCAGTGATTTTGGACAGGGACCACTCCAAGAGACCCAGTACTTC
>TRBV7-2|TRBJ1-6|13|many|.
CASSHPNGRSLHF
TGTGCCAGCAGCCATCCCAATGGGCGATCCCTCCACTTT
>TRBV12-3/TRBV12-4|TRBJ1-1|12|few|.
CASAYPGTEAFF
TGTGCCAGTGCGTATCCAGGGACTGAAGCTTTCTTT
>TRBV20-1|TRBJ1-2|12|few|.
CSARNRDYGYTF
TGCAGTGCTAGAAACAGGGACTATGGCTACACCTTC
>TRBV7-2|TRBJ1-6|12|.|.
CASSFAPEALHF
TGTGCCAGCAGCTTTGCCCCAGAGGCCCTCCACTTT
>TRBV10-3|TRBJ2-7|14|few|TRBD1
CAITRDRAPGKKYF
TGTGCCATCACTAGGGACAGGGCGCCCGGGAAGAAGTACTTC
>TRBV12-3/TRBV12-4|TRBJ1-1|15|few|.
CASSFGRRRNTEAFF
TGTGCCAGCAGTTTTGGGAGACGACGGAACACTGAAGCTTTCTTT
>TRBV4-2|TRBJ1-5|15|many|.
CASSQDLTLNQPQHF
TGTGCCAGCAGCCAAGATTTAACCCTTAATCAGCCCCAGCATTTT